This entry describes one T cell receptor (beta chain). Libraries were prepared by immunoSEQ multiplex PCR; TCRdb keeps only in-frame clonotypes and omits some of them. The repertoire holds about 79,000 clones, with 90% to 95% as singletons. Germline assignment: CDR1 SEHNR and CDR2 FQNEAQ (reference sequence). The CDR3 covers 14 residues. The V and J ends lost 4 bases and 0 bases respectively, with 6 bases between them. The data stem from a study of T cell responses to AZD1222 COVID-19 vaccine. This TCR was recovered from an adult in good health. This chain links TRBV7-9 with TRBJ2-2, with D uncertain. Sequencing used peripheral blood, obtained on day 0 of MenACWY control vaccination. The CDR3 coding sequence is TGTGCCAGCAGCTGGGCAGCGAACACCGGGGAGCTGTTTTTT. Translated: CASSWAANTGELFF.